This T cell receptor (beta chain) comes out of a study of T cell repertoires in cytomegalovirus infection. MiXCR was run by TCRdb on the reads, yielding one entry per CDR3 protein. The data contain just over 300,000 distinct CDR3 sequences, under 20% of them singletons. The clonotype originates from a human donor in good health (CMV status not recorded). Some clones in this sample may be carry-over from other donors' samples. Sequencing input: PBMCs.

This CDR3 reads CASSPAQVFEQYF. The CDR3, as DNA: TGTGCCAGCTCACCAGCCCAGGTCTTCGAGCAGTACTTC. The chain couples TRBV18 to TRBJ2-7; D gene uncertain. Trimming cost V 2 bases and J 6 bases, with 11 bases left between them. Per the germline V gene, CDR1 is KGHSH and CDR2 is LQKENI. This CDR3 contains 13 residues.